Following are 10 T cell receptor beta chains from one sample sequenced in a study of PD-L1 blockade in urothelial cancer. As for time point: pretreatment peripheral blood. TCRdb's copy holds only in-frame clones and misses some; the assay was immunoSEQ multiplex PCR. The table records tens of thousands of clones, more than 85% of them present only once. The sample in question was PBMCs, obtained around atezolizumab (anti-PD-L1) treatment. The receptors originated from an older woman with urothelial cancer.

The V and J genes are TRBV28 and TRBJ2-2, with 10 positions matching TRBD2. Looked up from germline, CDR1 is MDHEN and CDR2 is SYDVKM. The CDR3 has 16 amino acids. The trim removed 3 bases at V and 0 bases at J, leaving 1 base unmatched. For the CDR3, the DNA is TGTGCCAGCAGTTTCACTAGCGGGACGAACACCGGGGAGCTGTTTTTT. Protein sequence: CASSFTSGTNTGELFF. The whole variable domain, filled in from reference TRBV28 and TRBJ2-2, reads DVKVTQSSRYLVKRTGEKVFLECVQDMDHENMFWYRQDPGLGLRLIYFSYDVKMKEKGDIPEGYSVSREKKERFSLILESASTNQTSMYLCASSFTSGTNTGELFFGEGSRLTVL.

This sequence joins TRBV28 and TRBJ2-1, with 15 bases aligning to TRBD2. Trimming cost V 6 bases and J 8 bases; bases outside gene matches: 5. The CDR3 has 15 residues. The germline V gene encodes CDR1 MDHEN and CDR2 SYDVKM. CDR3 amino acids: CASRSGTSGRHEQFF. CDR3 DNA: TGTGCCAGCAGGTCCGGGACTAGCGGGAGGCATGAGCAGTTCTTC.

V gene TRBV9 combines with J gene TRBJ2-2; 7 positions match TRBD1. V dropped 0 bases and J dropped 11; count of bases not matched to a gene: 7. The germline gives CDR1 SGDLS, CDR2 YYNGEE. This CDR3 is built from 14 residues. The CDR3 loop reads CASSVGQGVGELFF. CDR3 in DNA: TGTGCCAGCAGCGTAGGGCAGGGGGTAGGAGAGCTGTTTTTT.

The genes are TRBV28 and TRBJ1-1; maybe TRBD1 (6 bases). This CDR3 is built from 14 residues. V dropped 7 bases and J dropped 1 base, with 13 bases sitting between them. CDR1 and CDR2 (germline): MDHEN, SYDVKM. The CDR3 reads CASKETGSNTEAFF. The CDR3 DNA reads as TGTGCCAGCAAGGAAACAGGGTCGAACACTGAAGCTTTCTTT.

The rearrangement uses TRBV19 and TRBJ2-1; 8 bases are a match to TRBD2. The CDR3 is made up of 14 amino acids. Germline trimming cut 5 bases from V and 7 bases from J; bases unmatched to any gene: 7. CDR1 and CDR2 (germline): LNHDA, SQIVND (reference sequence). The CDR3 DNA reads as TGTGCCAGTAGTTTAAGCGGGAGCGGAAATGAGCAGTTCTTC. It is translated as CASSLSGSGNEQFF.

The chain couples TRBV2 to TRBJ2-1; D is undetermined. CDR1 and CDR2 from the germline V gene are SNHLY and FYNNEI. Trimming left V 1 base short and J 8 bases short, with 6 bases between. The CDR3 consists of 12 residues. The CDR3 here is CASSEGDYEQFF. The CDR3 coding sequence is TGTGCCAGCAGTGAAGGAGACTATGAGCAGTTCTTC.

J is TRBJ2-1 and V is TRBV10-3; possibly TRBD2 for D (6 bases). Germline V CDR1 and CDR2: ENHRY, SYGVKD. This CDR3 has 14 amino acids. Between the trimmed V and J ends, which lost 6 bases and 7 bases, there was a span of 16 bases. This CDR3 is CAISPGLKVNEQFF. The CDR3 bases are TGTGCCATCAGCCCGGGACTCAAGGTTAATGAGCAGTTCTTC.

This chain joins TRBV4-1 and TRBJ2-3; TRBD2 matches 7 bases. CDR3 size: 16 residues. Germline lookup yields CDR1 MGHRA and CDR2 YSYEKL. V was clipped by 4 bases and J by 1 base; unmatched bases: 8. CDR3 DNA: TGCGCCAGCAGCCGGGGTTCTAGCGGTCGCACAGATACGCAGTATTTT. This sequence encodes CASSRGSSGRTDTQYF.

This clone was seen just once. The CDR3 nucleotides are TGTGCCAGCAGCTTAGTTCCTATAGGGGACAGCCCCTACGAGCAGTACTTC. This sequence encodes CASSLVPIGDSPYEQYF. V gene TRBV7-6 combines with J gene TRBJ2-7, with 7 bases that match TRBD1. The CDR3 loop spans 17 amino acids. Trimming at V came to 1 base and at J to 2 bases, leaving 11 bases not matched to a gene. The germline CDR1 and CDR2 sequences are SGHVS and FNYEAQ. The variable domain in full, completed from reference TRBV7-6 and TRBJ2-7, reads GAGVSQSPRYKVTKRGQDVALRCDPISGHVSLYWYRQALGQGPEFLTYFNYEAQQDKSGLPNDRFSAERPEGSISTLTIQRTEQRDSAMYRCASSLVPIGDSPYEQYFGPGTRLTVT.

The table lists this clone with a count of one. The chain joins TRBV11-2 to TRBJ2-7; unclear D gene. V lost 0 bases to trimming and J lost 1 base, with 4 bases between them. Germline CDR1 and CDR2: SGHAT and FQNNGV. CDR3 length: 13 amino acids. CDR3 DNA sequence: TGTGCCAGCAGCTTAGAGAGATCCTACGAGCAGTACTTC. Translating it yields CASSLERSYEQYF.